This T cell receptor beta chain comes out of a study of shared clonotypes between healthy human individuals. Findings and caveats of the study: Relative to their counterparts shared across all four donors, non-shared clonotypes exhibited diminished generation probabilities. Although depth was large, rarefaction showed that sequencing of the sorted subsets was incomplete.

TCRdb keeps only in-frame clones here, not all; method: immunoSEQ multiplex PCR. The table has around 690,000 clones, 90% seen once. CCR7-negative CD45RA+ TemRA cells were pooled with CD45RO+ cells for CD8 memory. With 8 bases removed from V and 0 bases from J, the gap between germline ends came to 10 bases. Germline lookup yields CDR1 MNHEY and CDR2 SMNVEV (reference sequence). There are 13 residues in the CDR3. A note on this clone: The antigen is unknown.

The sequencing sample was made of memory CD8+ T cells from PBMCs. Subset noted: CD45RO+ cells pooled with CCR7-negative TemRA cells. The clonotype comes from a young man in good health. Some clones in this sample may be carry-over from other donors' samples. The rearrangement links TRBV27 to TRBJ1-1, with D unresolved. CDR3 loop: CASWPGMNTEAFF. CDR3 DNA sequence: TGTGCCAGCTGGCCGGGGATGAACACTGAAGCTTTCTTT.